The 2 T cell receptor beta chains listed next were all sequenced from one sample in a study of regulatory T cells in long-lasting Graves disease. For TCR beta, libraries came from iRepertoire HTBI primers and Arm-PCR of CDR3 regions. TCRdb redid the calling of the multiplex PCR reads with MiXCR, one entry per CDR3 protein. The data show approximately 230,000 distinct CDR3 sequences, around 20% seen once. The time point denotes: newly diagnosed GD, antithyroid drugs for less than 3 months. RNA from PBMCs was the source of the TCR library. This sample comprised peripheral blood mononuclear cells (PBMCs), obtained at new diagnosis, from a patient treated with antithyroid drugs. These receptor sequences come from a female donor with Graves disease.

In this sample, this clonotype turned up a few times. A much larger clone sits a single nucleotide away, making a read error possible. J is TRBJ1-4 and V is TRBV12-3 or TRBV12-4; 7 bases match TRBD1. The CDR3 contains 14 residues. V trimming: 5 bases; J trimming: 5 bases; junction bases outside the gene matches: 5. The CDR3 nucleotides read TGTGCCAGCAGTCTTCAGGGGGGAAATGAAAAACTGTTTTTT. Translation gives CASSLQGGNEKLFF.

There are many counts of this clonotype. The genes are TRBV20-1 and TRBJ2-1; tentative D call: TRBD2 (6 bases). Trimming cost V 3 bases and J 0 bases, with 9 bases left between them. The CDR3 contains 14 residues. Germline CDR1 and CDR2: DFQATT and SNEGSKA (reference sequence). The CDR3 DNA sequence: TGCAGTGCTAGCGTCGGGAGCTCCTACAATGAGCAGTTCTTC. Translating it yields CSASVGSSYNEQFF.